These 26 T cell receptor beta chains were all obtained from the same sample, sequenced in a study of cytomegalovirus exposure and HLA in healthy donors. The PCR used 60 Vbeta and 13 Jbeta primers. Produced via immunoSEQ multiplex PCR; TCRdb's table is partial and in-frame only. Of roughly 110,000 clones in the sample, roughly 70% are singletons; the top ten hold less than 15%. The sample was PBMCs. Every receptor here comes from a middle-aged woman in good health and CMV-seropositive.

The chain uses TRBV18 and TRBJ2-7, with 9 bases fitting TRBD2. CDR1 and CDR2 from the germline V gene are KGHSH and LQKENI. The CDR3 runs 14 residues. V gave up 5 bases and J gave up 3 bases; unmatched junction bases: 5. The CDR3 sequence: CASSTLLAGYEQYF. The CDR3 DNA sequence: TGTGCCAGCTCAACCCTACTAGCGGGCTACGAGCAGTACTTC.

The rearrangement links TRBV6-6 to TRBJ1-2, with D possibly TRBD1 on 5 matching bases. Germline V gene lookup returns CDR1 MNHNY and CDR2 SVGAGI (reference sequence). Trimming removed 0 bases at V and 4 bases at J, with 6 bases between. CDR3 length: 13 residues. The CDR3: CASSYSTVYGYTF. DNA for the CDR3: TGTGCCAGCAGTTACTCGACAGTCTATGGCTACACCTTC.

The CDR3 loop is CASSPGGLDSGNTIYF. The CDR3 region has the DNA TGTGCCAGCAGTCCCGGCGGACTGGACTCTGGAAACACCATATATTTT. This chain uses TRBV2 with TRBJ1-3; D gene unclear. Per the germline V gene, CDR1 is SNHLY and CDR2 is FYNNEI. V lost 5 bases and J lost 0, with 14 bases in between. The CDR3 loop spans 16 amino acids.

The CDR3: CASSLGPSQGAYTF. The CDR3 DNA reads TGTGCCAGCAGTTTAGGGCCCTCACAGGGGGCGTACACCTTC. The V call is TRBV28, the J call TRBJ1-2; TRBD1 matches at 9 bases. Germline CDR1 MDHEN, CDR2 SYDVKM. V shed 2 bases, J shed 11 bases, and the junction held 9 bases outside the gene matches. This CDR3 is built from 14 residues.

This chain uses TRBV29-1 with TRBJ1-2; D is ambiguous. The V gene lost 4 bases and the J gene lost 10 bases, with 16 bases spanning the gap. The CDR3 is 12 amino acids. Germline CDR1 SQVTM, CDR2 ANQGSEA. The CDR3 DNA reads as TGCAGCGTTGGAGGCGGTTCGGATGCCTACACCTTC. This codes for CSVGGGSDAYTF.

The chain combines TRBV6-5 with TRBJ2-3; 8 nucleotides align to TRBD2. V gave up 5 bases and J gave up 5 bases; unmatched junction bases: 9. This CDR3 has 15 residues. Germline V gene sequence: CDR1 MNHEY, CDR2 SVGAGI. Here the CDR3 DNA reads TGTGCCAGCAGTACGGGGGGGGATCCCGGAGATACGCAGTATTTT. Amino acids: CASSTGGDPGDTQYF.

The V call is TRBV2, the J call TRBJ1-6, with D possibly TRBD1 on 5 matching bases. Germline CDR1 SNHLY, CDR2 FYNNEI. This CDR3 is built from 14 residues. V lost 7 bases and J lost 10, with 17 bases in between. CDR3 amino acids: CASNRRVGYSPLHF. CDR3 DNA sequence: TGTGCCAGCAACCGCAGGGTAGGCTACTCACCCCTCCACTTT.

This sequence joins TRBV14 and TRBJ2-3; the D is unclear. Germline V lookup: CDR1 SGHDN, CDR2 FVKESK. V lost 2 bases, J lost 0 bases, and 6 bases lay in between. This CDR3 comprises 14 residues. The CDR3 here is CASSQFISTDTQYF. In DNA form, the CDR3 reads TGTGCCAGCAGCCAATTTATCAGCACAGATACGCAGTATTTT.

The CDR3 region has the DNA TGCGCCAGCAGCCAAGGATTAATGGGCCGGGCAGGGAAGGGACAGCCCCAGCATTTT. Translating it yields CASSQGLMGRAGKGQPQHF. The rearrangement uses TRBV4-1 and TRBJ1-5, with a tentative D call TRBD1 (5 bases). This CDR3 region has 19 residues. The V gene lost 1 base and the J gene lost 7 bases, with 26 bases spanning the gap. Germline assignment: CDR1 MGHRA and CDR2 YSYEKL.

This clone was detected a few times. The V and J genes are TRBV2 and TRBJ1-3; a weak D match, TRBD1 (6 bases). The CDR3 sequence is 15 residues long. CDR1 is SNHLY and CDR2 is FYNNEI in the germline V gene. The ends were cut back, 6 bases at V and 3 bases at J, with 15 bases in the middle. CDR3 in DNA: TGTGCCAGCAGGGATACAGGGTCGAGTGGAAACACCATATATTTT. It yields the protein CASRDTGSSGNTIYF.

The chain employs TRBV10-1 and TRBJ2-5, with a possible D match to TRBD2 (6 bases). Germline loops: CDR1 WNHNN, CDR2 SYGVQD (reference sequence). V was trimmed by 3 bases and J by 4 bases, leaving 15 bases between them. The CDR3 is 15 amino acids. CDR3 protein: CASSDGGAGGETQYF. In DNA form, the CDR3 reads TGCGCCAGCAGTGACGGCGGGGCCGGGGGAGAGACCCAGTACTTC.

V is TRBV12-5 and J is TRBJ1-3; perhaps TRBD1 as D (6 bases). V shed 6 bases and J shed 2 bases, with 11 bases lying between them. This CDR3 has 14 residues. Germline values: CDR1 LGHNT, CDR2 FRNRAP. The CDR3, as DNA: TGTGCTAGTGGACTACAGGGTCCTGGAAACACCATATATTTT. Translated: CASGLQGPGNTIYF.

This clone was seen more than once but under ten times. The V call is TRBV2, the J call TRBJ1-2; a possible D gene is TRBD1 (6 bases). Germline-derived CDR1 and CDR2 are SNHLY and FYNNEI. V shed 6 bases and J shed 3 bases, with 14 bases lying between them. This CDR3 is built from 14 residues. This chain's CDR3 is CASSPDRADYGYTF. Written as DNA, the CDR3 is TGTGCCAGCAGCCCGGACAGAGCGGACTATGGCTACACCTTC.

This clone has ten or more counts. Here the CDR3 reads CASSAGGDVYNEQFF. Here the CDR3 DNA reads TGTGCCAGCAGTGCTGGGGGGGACGTCTACAATGAGCAGTTCTTC. V is TRBV6-1 and J is TRBJ2-1, with 7 bases lining up with TRBD2. This CDR3 has 15 residues. With V trimmed by 4 bases and J by 3 bases, 6 bases remained unmatched. From germline, CDR1 is MNHNS and CDR2 SASEGT.

The chain couples TRBV2 to TRBJ2-7, with a tentative D call TRBD1 (5 bases). The germline gives CDR1 SNHLY, CDR2 FYNNEI. V gave up 7 bases and J gave up 3 bases, with 13 bases separating them. The CDR3 is made up of 13 amino acids. The CDR3 loop is CASTLDIFYEQYF. Here the CDR3 DNA reads TGTGCCAGCACCCTGGACATATTCTACGAGCAGTACTTC.

This clone was found a few times. CDR3 sequence reads: CASSVSTGVSYGYTF. The CDR3 nucleotides are TGTGCCAGCAGCGTCTCGACAGGTGTCTCCTATGGCTACACCTTC. V and J are TRBV9 and TRBJ1-2, with D maybe TRBD1 (6 bases). The ends were cut back, 2 bases at V and 4 bases at J, with 15 bases in the middle. Germline CDR1 and CDR2: SGDLS and YYNGEE. The length of the CDR3 is 15 residues.

V is TRBV6-1 and J is TRBJ2-3; weak D call: TRBD1 (6 bases). The germline CDR1 and CDR2 sequences are MNHNS and SASEGT. Trimming took 6 bases from V and 4 from J, leaving 17 bases between them. The CDR3 has 15 amino acids. CDR3 nucleotide sequence: TGTGCCAGCAGCCCCGGGACACTCCTCTCAGATACGCAGTATTTT. Protein: CASSPGTLLSDTQYF.

The gene calls are TRBV18 and TRBJ2-7; TRBD2 might be the D (5 bases). V lost 1 base, J lost 5 bases, and 6 bases lay in between. Per germline, CDR1 KGHSH and CDR2 LQKENI. The CDR3 consists of 12 residues. The CDR3 coding sequence is TGTGCCAGCTCACCACAGGGAGACGAGCAGTACTTC. This encodes CASSPQGDEQYF.

The chain carries TRBV2 and TRBJ1-4, with a weak D call TRBD1 (5 bases). V was trimmed by 3 bases and J by 10 bases, leaving 9 bases between them. The CDR3 consists of 12 residues. The germline gives CDR1 SNHLY, CDR2 FYNNEI. CDR3 in DNA: TGTGCCAGCAGTGATTCCGGGGGAAAACTGTTTTTT. Translation gives CASSDSGGKLFF. The variable domain in full, completed from reference TRBV2 and TRBJ1-4, reads EPEVTQTPSHQVTQMGQEVILRCVPISNHLYFYWYRQILGQKVEFLVSFYNNEISEKSEIFDDQFSVERPDGSNFTLKIRSTKLEDSAMYFCASSDSGGKLFFGSGTQLSVL.

This clone was observed once. This chain uses TRBV6-5 with TRBJ1-6, with 10 bases aligning to TRBD1. CDR3 size: 15 residues. Losses at the gene ends were 6 bases for V and 8 bases for J; bases not matched to a gene: 7. Per the germline V gene, CDR1 is MNHEY and CDR2 is SVGAGI. CDR3 region: CASRAWTGGYSPLHF. CDR3 coding DNA: TGTGCCAGCAGAGCATGGACAGGGGGATATTCACCCCTCCACTTT.

This sequence joins TRBV2 and TRBJ1-1; 8 nucleotides match TRBD1. Germline loops: CDR1 SNHLY, CDR2 FYNNEI. The CDR3 has 13 amino acids. V dropped 3 bases and J dropped 6; count of bases not matched to a gene: 3. In DNA form, the CDR3 reads TGTGCCAGCAGTGACAGGGGGCTCGCTGAAGCTTTCTTT. It specifies CASSDRGLAEAFF. Using reference TRBV2 and TRBJ1-1 for the parts outside the CDR3, the full variable domain is EPEVTQTPSHQVTQMGQEVILRCVPISNHLYFYWYRQILGQKVEFLVSFYNNEISEKSEIFDDQFSVERPDGSNFTLKIRSTKLEDSAMYFCASSDRGLAEAFFGQGTRLTVV.

The V call is TRBV9, the J call TRBJ1-4, with D tentatively TRBD1 (6 bases). Trimming pared 3 bases from V and 5 bases from J, leaving 14 bases between. The germline CDR1 and CDR2 sequences are SGDLS and YYNGEE. This CDR3 contains 15 residues. In DNA, the CDR3 is TGTGCCAGCAGCGGTACAGGGTACGAGAATGAAAAACTGTTTTTT. It yields the protein CASSGTGYENEKLFF.

The chain carries TRBV9 and TRBJ2-1; possibly TRBD1 for D (7 bases). This CDR3 comprises 12 residues. V lost 6 bases to trimming and J lost 10 bases, with 14 bases between them. Germline lookup yields CDR1 SGDLS and CDR2 YYNGEE. CDR3 sequence reads: CASKMAGGEQFF. The CDR3 bases are TGTGCCAGCAAGATGGCAGGGGGGGAGCAGTTCTTC.

The chain joins TRBV25-1 to TRBJ2-5; D is uncertain. Germline CDR1 and CDR2: MGHDK and SYGVNS. CDR3 length: 15 amino acids. V gave up 6 bases and J gave up 1 base, with 15 bases separating them. The CDR3 loop is CASSQDRILQETQYF. CDR3 in DNA: TGTGCCAGCAGCCAGGATCGGATCCTCCAAGAGACCCAGTACTTC.

As DNA, the CDR3 is TGTGCCAGCAGCCGGCGGACAGAAGGCACCGGGGAGCTGTTTTTT. Protein product: CASSRRTEGTGELFF. The rearrangement uses TRBV7-2 and TRBJ2-2; D might be TRBD1 (6 bases). Trimming took off 5 bases at V and 4 bases at J, with 14 bases between the two ends. The germline V gene has CDR1 SGHTA and CDR2 FQGNSA. The length of the CDR3 is 15 residues. The complete variable domain, with remaining parts taken from reference TRBV7-2 and TRBJ2-2, reads GAGVSQSPSNKVTEKGKDVELRCDPISGHTALYWYRQSLGQGLEFLIYFQGNSAPDKSGLPSDRFSAERTGGSVSTLTIQRTQQEDSAVYLCASSRRTEGTGELFFGEGSRLTVL.

This clone was found once. V is TRBV5-1 and J is TRBJ2-2; TRBD2 matches at 12 bases. CDR1 and CDR2 from the germline V gene are SGHRS and YFSETQ. J lost 5 bases, V lost 0 bases, and 11 bases had no gene match. The CDR3 consists of 19 residues. CDR3 coding DNA: TGCGCCAGCAGCTTGGACGGTCCGCTAGCGGGGGGGCAGACCGGGGAGCTGTTTTTT. It translates to CASSLDGPLAGGQTGELFF.